The TCR beta chain under discussion was sequenced for a study of cytomegalovirus exposure and HLA in healthy donors. General study results and limits: The study found most TCR sequences rare, yet found some public TCRs in many donors. Both high specificity and high sensitivity reportedly marked the classifier's diagnosis of cytomegalovirus status. Investigators reported under 200 TCR beta chains as tied to cytomegalovirus. In vitro testing confirmed a few CMV-associated chains as specific for CMV antigens.

V dropped 1 base and J dropped 5; count of bases not matched to a gene: 11. The CDR3 extends over 17 amino acids. Germline V gene data show CDR1 as SGHDN and CDR2 as FVKESK. Sequencing was performed with immunoSEQ multiplex PCR; in TCRdb, only in-frame clones are kept and a portion is missing. The table shows approximately 80,000 clones, with 93% occurring only once. In regard to this clone: Its antigen is unidentified.

The chain is built from TRBV14 and TRBJ1-2; 9 positions agree with TRBD1. The receptor comes from a woman aged 25-40 years in good health and CMV-seronegative. The sample taken for sequencing was PBMCs. For the CDR3, the DNA is TGTGCCAGCAGCCAAGCTGGACGGGACAGGGTAAGGTATGGCTACACCTTC. It translates to CASSQAGRDRVRYGYTF.